This TCR beta chain originates from a study of neoadjuvant anti-PD-1 for oral cavity cancer. Study background: Around day 43, patients without progression received a fourth nivolumab dose before surgery.

The V end lost 5 bases, the J end lost 5 bases, and 15 bases lay between the germline ends. The germline gives CDR1 SGHAT, CDR2 FQNNGV. The CDR3 runs 14 residues. The time point is: after neoadjuvant nivolumab, at surgical resection. Only in-frame clones appear in the TCRdb table, and some are missing; sequencing was by immunoSEQ multiplex PCR. The sample records tens of thousands of clones, 27% being singletons. This clone was detected a few times. The source is a person between 40 and 80 years old with oral cavity squamous cell carcinoma. J is TRBJ2-5 and V is TRBV11-2; D is perhaps TRBD1 or TRBD2 (6 bases each). The material was tumor tissue, obtained after nivolumab (anti-PD-1) treatment. The CDR3: CASSQGTSGETQYF. The CDR3 DNA reads as TGTGCCAGCAGCCAGGGGACTTCCGGGGAGACCCAGTACTTC.